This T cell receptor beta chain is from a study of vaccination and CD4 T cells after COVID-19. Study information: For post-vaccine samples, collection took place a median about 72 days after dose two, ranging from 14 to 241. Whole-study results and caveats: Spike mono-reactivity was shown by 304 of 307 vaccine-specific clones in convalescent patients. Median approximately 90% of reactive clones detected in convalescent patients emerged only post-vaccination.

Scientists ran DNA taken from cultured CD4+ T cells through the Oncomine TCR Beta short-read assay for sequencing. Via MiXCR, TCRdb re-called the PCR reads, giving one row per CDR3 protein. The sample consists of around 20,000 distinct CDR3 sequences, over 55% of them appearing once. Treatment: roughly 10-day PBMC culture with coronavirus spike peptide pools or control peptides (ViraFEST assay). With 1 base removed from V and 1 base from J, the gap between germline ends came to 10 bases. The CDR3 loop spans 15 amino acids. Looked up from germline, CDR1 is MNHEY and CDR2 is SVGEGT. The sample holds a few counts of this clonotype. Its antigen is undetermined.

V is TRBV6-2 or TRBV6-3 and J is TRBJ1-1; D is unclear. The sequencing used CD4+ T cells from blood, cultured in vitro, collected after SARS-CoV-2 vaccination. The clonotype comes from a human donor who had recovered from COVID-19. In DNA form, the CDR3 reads TGTGCCAGCAGTTACTGGTCCAGCTCGAACACTGAAGCTTTCTTT. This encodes CASSYWSSSNTEAFF.